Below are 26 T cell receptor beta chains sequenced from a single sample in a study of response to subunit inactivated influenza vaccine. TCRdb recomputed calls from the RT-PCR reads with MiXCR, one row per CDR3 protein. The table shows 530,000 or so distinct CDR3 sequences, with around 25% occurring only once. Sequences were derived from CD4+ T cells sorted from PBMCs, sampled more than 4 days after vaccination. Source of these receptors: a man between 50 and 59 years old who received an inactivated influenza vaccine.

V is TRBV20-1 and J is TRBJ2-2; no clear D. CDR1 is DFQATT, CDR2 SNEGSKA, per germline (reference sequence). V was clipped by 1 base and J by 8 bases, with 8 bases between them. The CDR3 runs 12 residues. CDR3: CSARVWAGELFF. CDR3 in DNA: TGCAGTGCTAGAGTATGGGCAGGGGAGCTGTTTTTT.

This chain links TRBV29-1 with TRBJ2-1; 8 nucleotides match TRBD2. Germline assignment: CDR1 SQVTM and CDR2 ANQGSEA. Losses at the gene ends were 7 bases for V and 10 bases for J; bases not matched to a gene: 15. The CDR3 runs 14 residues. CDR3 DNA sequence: TGCAGCGCCACAGGTAGCGGGGCTTCAATCGAGCAGTTCTTC. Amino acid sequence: CSATGSGASIEQFF.

CDR3 sequence (DNA): TGTGCCAGCAGAACCGGGACAGGGAATGAAAAACTGTTTTTT. It is translated as CASRTGTGNEKLFF. The rearrangement links TRBV6-1 to TRBJ1-4; 9 bases agree with TRBD1. This CDR3 is built from 14 residues. The germline gives CDR1 MNHNS, CDR2 SASEGT. V gave up 6 bases and J gave up 5 bases; unmatched junction bases: 4.

CDR3 coding DNA: TGTGCCAGCAGCCATATAGCGGGGGACTCCTACAATGAGCAGTTCTTC. It codes for CASSHIAGDSYNEQFF. The chain recombines TRBV12-3 or TRBV12-4 with TRBJ2-1; TRBD2 matches 9 bases. CDR3 length: 16 residues. Germline trimming cut 6 bases from V and 0 bases from J; bases unmatched to any gene: 6.

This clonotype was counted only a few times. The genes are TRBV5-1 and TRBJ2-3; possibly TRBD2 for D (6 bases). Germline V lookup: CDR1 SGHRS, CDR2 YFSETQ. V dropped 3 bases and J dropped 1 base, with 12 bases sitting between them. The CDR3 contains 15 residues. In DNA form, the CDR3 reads TGCGCCAGCAGCTCGGGGCGGGGACGCACAGATACGCAGTATTTT. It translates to CASSSGRGRTDTQYF.

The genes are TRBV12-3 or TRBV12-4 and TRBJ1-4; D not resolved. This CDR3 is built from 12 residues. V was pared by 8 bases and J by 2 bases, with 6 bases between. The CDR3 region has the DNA TGTGCCAGCGGGCGGACTAATGAAAAACTGTTTTTT. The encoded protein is CASGRTNEKLFF.

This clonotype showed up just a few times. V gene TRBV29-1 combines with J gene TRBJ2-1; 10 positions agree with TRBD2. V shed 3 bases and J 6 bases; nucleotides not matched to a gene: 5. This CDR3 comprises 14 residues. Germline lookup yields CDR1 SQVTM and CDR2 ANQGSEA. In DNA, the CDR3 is TGCAGCGTTGACCAGCTAGCGGGGGTCAATGAGCAGTTCTTC. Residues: CSVDQLAGVNEQFF.

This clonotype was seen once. Here the CDR3 reads CSVGIGGLAGIGGSYNEQFF. In nucleotides, the CDR3 is TGCAGCGTTGGAATTGGGGGACTAGCGGGAATTGGGGGGTCCTACAATGAGCAGTTCTTC. J is TRBJ2-1 and V is TRBV29-1, with 13 bases identical to TRBD2. Germline V gene data show CDR1 as SQVTM and CDR2 as ANQGSEA. V shed 4 bases, J shed 1 base, and the junction held 16 bases outside the gene matches. The CDR3 runs to 20 residues.

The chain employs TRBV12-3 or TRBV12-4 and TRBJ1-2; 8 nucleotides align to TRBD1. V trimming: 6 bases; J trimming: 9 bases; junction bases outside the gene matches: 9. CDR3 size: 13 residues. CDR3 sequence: CASSRQGSRSYTF. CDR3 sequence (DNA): TGTGCCAGCAGCCGACAGGGGTCCCGTAGCTACACCTTC.

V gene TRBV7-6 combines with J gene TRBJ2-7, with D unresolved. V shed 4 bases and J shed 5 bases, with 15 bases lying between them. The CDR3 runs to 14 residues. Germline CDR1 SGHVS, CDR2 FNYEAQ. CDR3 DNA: TGTGCCAGCAGCTCCCTAAAGGCATGGAACGAGCAGTACTTC. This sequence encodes CASSSLKAWNEQYF.

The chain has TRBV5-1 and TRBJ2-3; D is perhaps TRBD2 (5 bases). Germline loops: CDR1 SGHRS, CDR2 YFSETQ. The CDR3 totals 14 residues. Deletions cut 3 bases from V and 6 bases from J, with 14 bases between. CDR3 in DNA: TGCGCCAGCAGCTCGTACGGGGAGTCTGATACGCAGTATTTT. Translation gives CASSSYGESDTQYF. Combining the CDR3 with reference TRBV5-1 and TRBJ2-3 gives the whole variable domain KAGVTQTPRYLIKTRGQQVTLSCSPISGHRSVSWYQQTPGQGLQFLFEYFSETQRNKGNFPGRFSGRQFSNSRSEMNVSTLELGDSALYLCASSSYGESDTQYFGPGTRLTVL.

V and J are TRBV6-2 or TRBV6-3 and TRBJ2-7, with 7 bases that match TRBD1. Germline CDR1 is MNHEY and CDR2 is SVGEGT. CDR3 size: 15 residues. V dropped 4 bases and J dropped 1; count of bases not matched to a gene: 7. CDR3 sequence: CASSWLQGVSYEQYF. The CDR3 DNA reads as TGTGCCAGCAGTTGGTTGCAGGGGGTTTCCTACGAGCAGTACTTC.

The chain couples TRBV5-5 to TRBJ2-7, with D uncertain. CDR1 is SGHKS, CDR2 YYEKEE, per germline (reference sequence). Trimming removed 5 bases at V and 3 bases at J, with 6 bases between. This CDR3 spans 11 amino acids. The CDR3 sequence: CASRFSYEQYF. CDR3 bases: TGTGCCAGCAGATTCAGCTACGAGCAGTACTTC.

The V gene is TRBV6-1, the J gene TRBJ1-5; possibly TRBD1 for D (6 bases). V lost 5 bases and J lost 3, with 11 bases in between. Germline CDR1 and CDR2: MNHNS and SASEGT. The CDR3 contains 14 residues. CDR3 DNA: TGTGCCAGCAGTCGACAGGTCTACAATCAGCCCCAGCATTTT. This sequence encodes CASSRQVYNQPQHF.

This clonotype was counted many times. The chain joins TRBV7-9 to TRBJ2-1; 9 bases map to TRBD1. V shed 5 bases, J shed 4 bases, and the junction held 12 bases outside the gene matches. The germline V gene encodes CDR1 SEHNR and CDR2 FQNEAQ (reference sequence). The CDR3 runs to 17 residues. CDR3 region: CASSQSLGQGKYNEQFF. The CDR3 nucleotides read TGTGCCAGCAGCCAAAGCTTGGGACAGGGAAAATACAATGAGCAGTTCTTC.

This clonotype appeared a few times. CDR3 amino acids: CASSPLPGQGLRLGYTF. DNA of the CDR3: TGTGCCAGCAGTCCCCTCCCCGGACAGGGGCTTAGGCTGGGCTACACCTTC. This chain connects TRBV27 to TRBJ1-2; 9 nucleotides line up with TRBD1. The CDR3 covers 17 residues. Germline CDR1 and CDR2: MNHEY and SMNVEV (reference sequence). The ends lost 5 bases at V and 8 bases at J; junction bases unmatched: 18.

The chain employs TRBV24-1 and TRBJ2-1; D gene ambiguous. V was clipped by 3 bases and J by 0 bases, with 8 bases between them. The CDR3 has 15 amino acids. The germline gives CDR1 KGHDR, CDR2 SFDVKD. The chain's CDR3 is CATSDPPDSYNEQFF. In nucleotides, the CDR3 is TGTGCCACCAGTGATCCCCCCGACTCCTACAATGAGCAGTTCTTC.

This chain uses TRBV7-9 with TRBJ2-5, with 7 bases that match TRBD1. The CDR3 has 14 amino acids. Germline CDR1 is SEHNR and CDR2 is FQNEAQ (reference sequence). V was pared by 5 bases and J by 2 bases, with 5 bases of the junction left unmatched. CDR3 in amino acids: CASSIWGQQETQYF. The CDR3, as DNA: TGTGCCAGCAGCATCTGGGGACAGCAAGAGACCCAGTACTTC.

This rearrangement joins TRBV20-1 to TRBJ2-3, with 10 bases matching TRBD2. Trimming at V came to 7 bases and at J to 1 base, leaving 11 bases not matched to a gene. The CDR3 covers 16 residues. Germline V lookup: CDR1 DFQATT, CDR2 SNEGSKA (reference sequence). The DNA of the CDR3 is TGCAGTGGACACGCTAGCGGGAGCTTGGGCACAGATACGCAGTATTTT. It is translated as CSGHASGSLGTDTQYF.

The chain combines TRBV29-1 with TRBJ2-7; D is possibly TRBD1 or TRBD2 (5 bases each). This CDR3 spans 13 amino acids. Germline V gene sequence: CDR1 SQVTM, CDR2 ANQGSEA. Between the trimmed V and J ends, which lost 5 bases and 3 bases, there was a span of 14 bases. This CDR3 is CSVIRDLYYEQYF. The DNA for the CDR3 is TGCAGCGTTATCCGGGACCTTTACTACGAGCAGTACTTC.

CDR3 residues: CASSLMGAGTDTQYF. The DNA for the CDR3 is TGTGCCAGCAGCTTAATGGGGGCGGGCACAGATACGCAGTATTTT. The chain has TRBV7-3 and TRBJ2-3; D might be TRBD1 (6 bases). Trimming pared 1 base from V and 1 base from J, leaving 9 bases between. The germline CDR1 and CDR2 sequences are SGHTA and FQGTGA. This CDR3 comprises 15 residues.

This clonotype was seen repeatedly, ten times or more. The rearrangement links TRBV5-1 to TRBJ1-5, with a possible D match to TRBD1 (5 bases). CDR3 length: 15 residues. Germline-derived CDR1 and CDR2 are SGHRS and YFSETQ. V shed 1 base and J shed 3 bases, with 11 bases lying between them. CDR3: CASSLRPGSNQPQHF. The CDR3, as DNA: TGCGCCAGCAGCTTGCGTCCAGGGTCCAATCAGCCCCAGCATTTT. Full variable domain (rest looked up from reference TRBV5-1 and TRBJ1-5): KAGVTQTPRYLIKTRGQQVTLSCSPISGHRSVSWYQQTPGQGLQFLFEYFSETQRNKGNFPGRFSGRQFSNSRSEMNVSTLELGDSALYLCASSLRPGSNQPQHFGDGTRLSIL.

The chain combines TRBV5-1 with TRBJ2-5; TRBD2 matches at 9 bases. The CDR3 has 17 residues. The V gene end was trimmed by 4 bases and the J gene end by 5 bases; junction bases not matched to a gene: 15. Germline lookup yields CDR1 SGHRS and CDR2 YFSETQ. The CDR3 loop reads CASSRGPPGTSQETQYF. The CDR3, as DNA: TGCGCCAGCAGCAGGGGGCCTCCCGGGACTAGCCAGGAGACCCAGTACTTC.

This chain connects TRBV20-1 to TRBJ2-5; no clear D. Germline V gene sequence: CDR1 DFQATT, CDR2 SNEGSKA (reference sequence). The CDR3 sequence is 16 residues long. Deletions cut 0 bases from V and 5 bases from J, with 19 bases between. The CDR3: CSARDDGWEGRETQYF. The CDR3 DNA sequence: TGCAGTGCTAGAGATGATGGGTGGGAAGGTCGTGAGACCCAGTACTTC.

The CDR3: CASSHDYAGPTQETQYF. The CDR3 DNA reads as TGTGCCAGCAGCCATGACTACGCGGGACCTACCCAAGAGACCCAGTACTTC. The chain uses TRBV5-6 and TRBJ2-5, with a tentative D call TRBD2 (6 bases). CDR3 size: 17 residues. CDR1 and CDR2 (germline): SGHDT, YYEEEE. V was trimmed by 4 bases and J by 1 base, leaving 20 bases between them.

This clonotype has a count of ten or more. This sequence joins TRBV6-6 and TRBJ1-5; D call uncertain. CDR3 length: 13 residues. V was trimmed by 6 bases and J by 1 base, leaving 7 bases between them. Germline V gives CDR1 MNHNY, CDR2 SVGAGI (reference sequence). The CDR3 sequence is CASRIDSNQPQHF. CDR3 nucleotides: TGTGCCAGCAGGATCGACAGCAATCAGCCCCAGCATTTT.